The TCR beta chain described here comes from a study of blood T cells in healthy people across ages (dated by TCRdb to between 2015 and 2017). In the study overall: In model experiments, template switching captured about one uniquely barcoded TCR beta cDNA molecule for every two T cells. To avoid experimental bias, donors of different ages were distributed randomly across sequencing lanes. Donors were grouped into four age groups: young (average approximately 16 years), middle-aged (over 35), aged (roughly 67) and long-lived (approximately 81). Using deep sequencing normalized with unique cDNA molecular identifiers, the study measured how TCR beta repertoire diversity changes with age. Two additional independent replicas of 1 million unique cDNA reads from the same blood draw were analyzed for two donors (one aged 18 to 29 and one aged 80 or older).

The cysteine opens and the phenylalanine closes a CDR3 of 15 amino acids. Only the CDR3 DNA is retained, 45 bases long and in frame from the first base. CDR1 LGHNA and CDR2 YSLEER are derived from the germline V gene. V gives up 0 bases and J gives up 2 bases, and the segment between their germline ends measures 7 bases. The sample holds many counts of this clonotype. The antigen it recognizes is unknown. No base quality values were provided; no much bigger clone lies one nucleotide off. Donors were 39 systemically healthy Caucasian individuals from Russia aged roughly 6 to 95 years. Each donor gave approximately 9.3 milliliters of peripheral blood, collected into EDTA-treated Vacutainer tubes. PBMCs were isolated by Ficoll-Paque density-gradient centrifugation, with at least 6 million obtained per sample. Total RNA, at least 5 micrograms per sample, was extracted from PBMCs with Trizol reagent. For every donor, flow cytometry on a PBMC aliquot measured the percentage of naive CD45RAhigh/CD27high T cells.

The protocol used for the library was 5' RACE. The sequencing machine was an Illumina HiSeq 2500. The second PCR ran for about 6 to 12 cycles and used a J-beta primer mix along with a sample-barcoded 5' primer. A unique molecular identifier was introduced onto each TCR beta cDNA molecule by a template-switch 5' adaptor carrying 12 random nucleotides. Each sample yielded at least 3 million CDR3-containing paired-end reads. First-strand cDNA was synthesized from all RNA with the Mint cDNA synthesis kit, primed by a TRBC-specific oligonucleotide. Following uracil-DNA glycosylase treatment, a first 18-cycle PCR with universal primers M1SS and BC2_uni_R was performed on all cDNA. For the original study's pipeline: Each sample was normalized by randomly selecting 1 million high-quality reads, each carrying a distinct molecular identifier. Reads sharing molecular identifiers were discarded rather than binned into consensus sequences. MiTCR, with a Q25 quality threshold and the strictest error-elimination algorithm, was used for CDR3 identification, clonotype clustering and error correction. A nonparametric unseen species model with Euler transformation was used to estimate a lower bound on total TCR beta diversity. TCRdb trimmed the raw reads at Q25, called clones with MiXCR and kept productive beta chains. CDR3 protein sequences are deduplicated, and each keeps its most common genes and DNA. The V and J calls and clone size are TCRdb's, not the authors'. Across this sample there are roughly 860,000 distinct CDR3 sequences, with around two thirds seen only once. Of the sample, 25% to 35% falls within the top ten clones.

Beyond this particular receptor, the publication reports: Bulk unsorted PBMC profiling prevented conclusive comparison of naive and antigen-experienced compartments. Observed TCR beta diversity correlated strongly with the percentage of naive T cells measured by flow cytometry. Estimates of total diversity from one million sequenced T cells were regarded as lower bounds and underestimates. Observed TCR beta diversity per million T cells fell roughly linearly with age, and a significant reduction was already apparent by age around 40. Compared with the aged group, more naive CD4+ T cells, fewer expanded clones and increased TCR diversity were shown by the long-lived group, suggesting age selection. The CMV infection status of donors was not known, potentially confounding age-related changes in expanded clonotypes.

The origin of this receptor is a man aged 25-40 years in good health. Sequencing was performed on blood. The chain joins TRBV4-3 to TRBJ2-2; the D gene is unclear. In nucleotide form, the sequence is TGCGCCAGCAGCCAAGAGGACGGTAACACCGGGGAGCTGTTTTTT. It is translated as CASSQEDGNTGELFF.